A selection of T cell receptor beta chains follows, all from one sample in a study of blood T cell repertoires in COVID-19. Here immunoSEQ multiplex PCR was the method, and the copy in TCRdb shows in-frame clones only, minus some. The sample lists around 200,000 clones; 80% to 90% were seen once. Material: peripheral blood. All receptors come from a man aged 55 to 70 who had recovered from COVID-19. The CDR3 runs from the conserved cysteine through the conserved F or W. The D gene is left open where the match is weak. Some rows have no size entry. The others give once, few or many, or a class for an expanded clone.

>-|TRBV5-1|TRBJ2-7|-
CASSFAGETPLSEQYF
TGCGCCAGCAGCTTCGCCGGGGAGACACCCTTGAGTGAGCAGTACTTC
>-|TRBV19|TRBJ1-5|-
CASRAETGGVVRNQPQHF
TGTGCCAGTAGGGCAGAGACAGGTGGGGTGGTAAGGAATCAGCCCCAGCATTTT
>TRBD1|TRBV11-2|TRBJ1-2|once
CASSLGMGTVNYGYTF
TGTGCCAGCAGCTTAGGTATGGGGACAGTGAACTATGGCTACACCTTC
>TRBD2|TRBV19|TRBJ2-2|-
CASQRTSGGAGELFF
TGTGCCAGTCAGAGGACTAGCGGAGGGGCCGGGGAGCTGTTTTTT
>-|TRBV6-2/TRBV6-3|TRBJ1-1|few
CASSQGIGAFF
TGTGCCAGCAGTCAGGGGATAGGAGCTTTCTTT
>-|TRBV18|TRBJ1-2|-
CASSESRLPNYGYTF
TGTGCCAGCTCGGAATCTAGACTCCCTAACTATGGCTACACCTTC
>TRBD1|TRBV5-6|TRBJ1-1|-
CASSLGARGRTEAFF
TGTGCCAGCAGCTTGGGGGCCAGGGGGCGTACTGAAGCTTTCTTT
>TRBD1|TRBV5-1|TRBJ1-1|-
CASSSQGALTEAFF
TGCGCCAGCAGCTCACAGGGGGCGCTCACTGAAGCTTTCTTT
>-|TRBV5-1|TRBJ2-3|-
CASSPDRGTDTQYF
TGCGCCAGCAGCCCGGACCGGGGAACAGATACGCAGTATTTT
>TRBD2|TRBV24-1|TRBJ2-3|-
CATSETSGTTDTQYF
TGTGCCACCAGTGAGACTAGCGGGACCACAGATACGCAGTATTTT
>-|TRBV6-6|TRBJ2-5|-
CASSRATGSGTQYF
TGTGCCAGCAGCCGAGCAACAGGGTCGGGGACCCAGTACTTC
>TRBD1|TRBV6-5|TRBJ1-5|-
CASRKGQGANQPQHF
TGTGCCAGCAGAAAGGGACAGGGGGCGAATCAGCCCCAGCATTTT
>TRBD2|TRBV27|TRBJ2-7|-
CASSPLTSGIGEQYF
TGTGCCAGCAGTCCACTGACTAGCGGGATTGGCGAGCAGTACTTC
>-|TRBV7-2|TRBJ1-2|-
CASSPITGTSGFGYTF
TGTGCCAGCAGCCCTATTACTGGGACATCCGGTTTTGGCTACACCTTC
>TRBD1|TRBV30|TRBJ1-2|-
CAWRGTGSWYGYTF
TGTGCCTGGCGGGGGACAGGGTCATGGTATGGCTACACCTTC
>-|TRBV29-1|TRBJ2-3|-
CSVDSPSTDTQYF
TGCAGCGTCGACAGCCCTAGCACAGATACGCAGTATTTT
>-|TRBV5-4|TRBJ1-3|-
CASSTTASYSGNTIYF
TGTGCCAGCAGCACGACAGCTTCCTACTCTGGAAACACCATATATTTT
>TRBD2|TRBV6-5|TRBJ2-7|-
CASSEPSGSYEQYF
TGTGCCAGTTCGGAACCTAGCGGGAGTTACGAGCAGTACTTC
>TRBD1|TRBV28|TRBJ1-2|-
CASTQGQGVYGYTF
TGTGCCAGCACCCAAGGACAGGGGGTATATGGCTACACCTTC
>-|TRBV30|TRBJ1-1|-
CACKPSGWNTEAFF
TGTGCCTGCAAGCCGTCGGGGTGGAACACTGAAGCTTTCTTT
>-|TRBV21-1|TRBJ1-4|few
CASSTHRDRGPLTNEKLFF
TGTGCCAGCAGCACCCACCGGGACAGGGGTCCCCTCACTAATGAAAAACTGTTTTTT
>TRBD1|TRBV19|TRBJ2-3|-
CASSAGTAGGRLPYF
TGTGCCAGTAGTGCCGGGACAGCTGGGGGACGACTCCCGTATTTT
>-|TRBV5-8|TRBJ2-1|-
CASRPTALNEQFF
TGTGCCAGCAGGCCGACAGCTTTAAATGAGCAGTTCTTC
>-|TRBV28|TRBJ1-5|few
CASRPTRLGREWMSNQPQHF
TGTGCCAGCAGACCAACCAGGTTGGGGCGGGAGTGGATGAGCAATCAGCCCCAGCATTTT
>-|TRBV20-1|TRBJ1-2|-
CSAKNNGYTF
TGCAGTGCGAAGAACAATGGCTACACCTTC
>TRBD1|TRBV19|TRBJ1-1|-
CASSSRLRGRDTEAFF
TGTGCCAGTAGTTCTCGACTCAGGGGGAGAGACACTGAAGCTTTCTTT
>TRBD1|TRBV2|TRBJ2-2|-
CASGEQGRGTGELFF
TGTGCCAGCGGAGAACAGGGGCGCGGCACCGGGGAGCTGTTTTTT
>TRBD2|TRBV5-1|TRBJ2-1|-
CASSTTGGLSEQFF
TGCGCCAGCAGCACTACGGGAGGCCTGAGTGAGCAGTTCTTC
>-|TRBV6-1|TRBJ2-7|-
CASSEYEQYF
TGTGCCAGCAGTGAATATGAGCAGTACTTC
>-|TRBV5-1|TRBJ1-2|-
CASSLGQFTNYGYTF
TGCGCCAGCAGCTTGGGTCAGTTCACTAACTATGGCTACACCTTC
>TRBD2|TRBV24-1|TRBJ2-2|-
CATSTSGTGELFF
TGTGCCACCAGTACTAGCGGGACCGGGGAGCTGTTTTTT
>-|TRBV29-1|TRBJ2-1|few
CSGDSYNEQFF
TGCAGCGGTGACAGCTACAATGAGCAGTTCTTC
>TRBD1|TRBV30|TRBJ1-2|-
CAWKRQGAQNYGYTF
TGTGCCTGGAAACGACAGGGGGCCCAGAACTATGGCTACACCTTC
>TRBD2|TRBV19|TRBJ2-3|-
CASRGSGTRSTDTQYF
TGTGCCAGTAGAGGATCCGGGACTAGAAGCACAGATACGCAGTATTTT
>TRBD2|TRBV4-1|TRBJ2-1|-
CASSQEWAASGSGEQFF
TGCGCCAGCAGCCAAGAATGGGCGGCTAGCGGGAGCGGGGAGCAGTTCTTC
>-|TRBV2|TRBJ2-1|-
CASSEGQNLLQGEQFF
TGTGCCAGCAGTGAGGGACAAAACCTACTCCAGGGTGAGCAGTTCTTC
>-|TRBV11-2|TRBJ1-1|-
CASSLVLTDTEAFF
TGTGCCAGCAGCTTAGTTTTGACAGACACTGAAGCTTTCTTT
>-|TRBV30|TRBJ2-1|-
CAWSPYISVSSYNEQFF
TGTGCCTGGAGTCCATATATATCGGTAAGCTCCTACAATGAGCAGTTCTTC
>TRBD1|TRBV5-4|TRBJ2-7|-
CASSRPDRGSYEQYF
TGTGCCAGCAGTCGCCCCGACAGGGGGTCCTACGAGCAGTACTTC
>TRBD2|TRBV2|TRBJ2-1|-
CASRAGLAHEGTAFF
TGTGCCAGCAGGGCAGGACTAGCCCACGAAGGTACTGCGTTCTTC
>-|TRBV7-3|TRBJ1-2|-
CASSPETGSGYTF
TGTGCCAGCAGCCCCGAGACAGGATCTGGCTACACCTTC
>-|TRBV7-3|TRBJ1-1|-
CASSPGGLNTEAFF
TGTGCCAGCTCCCCGGGGGGGCTGAACACTGAAGCTTTCTTT
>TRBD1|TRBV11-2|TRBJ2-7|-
CASSPRLQGTLTYEQYF
TGTGCCAGCAGCCCCCGTTTACAGGGGACCCTCACCTACGAGCAGTACTTC
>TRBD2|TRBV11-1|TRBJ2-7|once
CASSPGLADYEQYF
TGTGCCAGCAGCCCCGGACTAGCGGACTACGAGCAGTACTTC
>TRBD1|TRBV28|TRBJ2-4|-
CASSLGTALAKNIQYF
TGTGCCAGCAGTTTGGGGACAGCACTAGCCAAAAACATTCAGTACTTC
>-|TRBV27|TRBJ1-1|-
CASGLKANTEAFF
TGTGCCAGCGGACTGAAGGCGAACACTGAAGCTTTCTTT
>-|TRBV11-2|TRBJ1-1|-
CASSLAPNTEAFF
TGTGCCAGCAGCTTAGCTCCGAACACTGAAGCTTTCTTT